The T cell receptor (beta chain) described here comes from a study of blood T cell repertoires in COVID-19. Sequencing was performed with immunoSEQ multiplex PCR; in TCRdb, only in-frame clones are kept and a portion is missing. The sample lists over 250,000 clones, more than 90% occurring once. This CDR3 contains 14 residues. This receptor was identified in a man in his fifties or sixties who had recovered from COVID-19. Sequencing was done on a sample of PBMCs or T cells enriched from blood (not recorded which). V gene TRBV12-1 combines with J gene TRBJ1-2; the table's D call TRBD1 went unverified against the DNA. TRBV12-1 is described as a pseudogene. The CDR3 here is CADPASGIHYGYTF. The CDR3 nucleotides are TGTGCCGATCCAGCGTCAGGGATACACTATGGCTACACCTTC.